This T cell receptor beta chain was recorded in a study of low-dose radiotherapy and immunotherapy resistance in tumors. Germline loops: CDR1 DFQATT, CDR2 SNEGSKA (reference sequence). The germline V and J ends were trimmed by 5 bases and 1 base, with 6 bases remaining between them. There are 12 residues in the CDR3. The time point was: before trial treatment. Both TCRalpha and TCRbeta chains were reverse transcribed with V-gene-specific primers. The authors ran 15 to 20 PCR cycles to amplify TCRs with a constant-region primer and V-primer adapter. One entry per CDR3 protein results from TCRdb running MiXCR on the reads. There are fewer than 90,000 distinct CDR3 sequences in the sample; roughly 30% occur only once, and over 8.5% lies in the top ten.

This sequence originates from a female donor with ovarian cancer. This sample comprised PBMCs, obtained before treatment. The genes are TRBV20-1 and TRBJ1-3; D is ambiguous. CDR3 sequence reads: CSAAPSGNTIYF. CDR3 sequence (DNA): TGCAGTGCTGCCCCGTCTGGAAACACCATATATTTT.